One sample yielded the 13 T cell receptor beta chains listed below, sequenced in a study of T cell repertoires in aging, cancer and after chemotherapy. A mixed TRB-A/B primer pool amplified rearranged TRB by multiplex touch-down PCR. Each CDR3 protein is one row after TCRdb ran MiXCR on the multiplex PCR reads. The sample has some 6,300 distinct CDR3 sequences, less than 25% seen once; the top ten hold about 4.5%. Peripheral blood genomic DNA, not sorted cells or RNA, was the template. Sequencing was done on a sample of blood. These receptors all come from a human donor with a blood cancer.

The chain has TRBV4-1 and TRBJ2-3, with 10 positions matching TRBD2. The V and J ends lost 5 bases and 3 bases, in that order; junction bases with no gene match: 11. In germline, CDR1 is MGHRA, CDR2 YSYEKL. This CDR3 is built from 17 residues. CDR3 residues: CASSKTPSGSDTDTQYF. The CDR3 coding sequence is TGCGCCAGCAGCAAAACCCCTAGCGGGAGTGATACAGATACGCAGTATTTT.

This clonotype rates as medium-sized. The gene calls are TRBV27 and TRBJ1-6; D remains ambiguous. Deletions cut 6 bases from V and 8 bases from J, with 11 bases between. Per the germline V gene, CDR1 is MNHEY and CDR2 is SMNVEV (reference sequence). There are 13 residues in the CDR3. The CDR3 nucleotides are TGTGCCAGCAGCCGACTTCTAGATTCACCCCTCCACTTT. Amino acids: CASSRLLDSPLHF.

This clonotype is medium-sized. The chain links TRBV12-3 or TRBV12-4 to TRBJ1-4; the D is unclear. The CDR3 extends over 12 amino acids. V was trimmed by 8 bases and J by 7 bases, leaving 11 bases between them. The CDR3 coding sequence is TGTGCCAGCGGCAGGTTCCCTGAAAAACTGTTTTTT. This gives the protein CASGRFPEKLFF.

This clonotype was observed a single time. This rearrangement joins TRBV5-8 to TRBJ1-1; the D is unclear. The CDR3 has 14 amino acids. CDR1 and CDR2 (germline): SGHTS, YDEGEE. With 0 bases removed from V and 3 bases from J, the gap between germline ends came to 9 bases. CDR3 sequence (DNA): TGTGCCAGCAGCTTGGCGCCCGGGTACACTGAAGCTTTCTTT. It is translated as CASSLAPGYTEAFF.

By sample fraction, this clonotype is medium-sized. The CDR3 here is CASSYEVAVTNEKLFF. The CDR3 DNA sequence: TGTGCCAGCAGTTACGAGGTCGCGGTAACTAATGAAAAACTGTTTTTT. The chain carries TRBV6-5 and TRBJ1-4; D ambiguous. The germline gives CDR1 MNHEY, CDR2 SVGAGI. Deletions cut 2 bases from V and 1 base from J, with 11 bases between. The CDR3 covers 16 residues.

By share, this clonotype counts as medium-sized (0.01 to 0.1%). V usage is TRBV19 and J usage is TRBJ1-3, with TRBD1 matching 7 bases. This CDR3 contains 17 residues. Germline assignment: CDR1 LNHDA and CDR2 SQIVND (reference sequence). V lost 3 bases, J lost 0 bases, and 8 bases stayed unmatched. CDR3 sequence: CASSMTGMKISGNTIYF. The CDR3 nucleotides read TGTGCCAGTAGTATGACAGGGATGAAGATCTCTGGAAACACCATATATTTT.

The chain uses TRBV7-2 and TRBJ1-1, with 7 bases fitting TRBD1. CDR3 length: 14 amino acids. V lost 5 bases to trimming and J lost 2 bases; unmatched junction nucleotides: 5. The germline CDR1 and CDR2 sequences are SGHTA and FQGNSA. CDR3 in DNA: TGTGCCAGCAGCGCAGGGGGAAAAAACACTGAAGCTTTCTTT. Translated: CASSAGGKNTEAFF.

In this sample, this clonotype turned up a few times. The rearrangement uses TRBV20-1 and TRBJ2-5; 8 bases are shared with TRBD1. The CDR3 runs to 13 residues. V was clipped by 6 bases and J by 4 bases; unmatched bases: 7. Germline V CDR1 and CDR2: DFQATT, SNEGSKA (reference sequence). CDR3 coding DNA: TGCAGTGCGTGGACAGGGTTAGGAGAGACCCAGTACTTC. Translating gives CSAWTGLGETQYF.

V is TRBV12-3 or TRBV12-4 and J is TRBJ1-6; D is perhaps TRBD1 (5 bases). V gave up 1 base and J gave up 11 bases, with 12 bases separating them. This CDR3 contains 14 residues. Here the CDR3 reads CASSLVGERAPLHF. The CDR3 coding sequence is TGTGCCAGCAGTTTAGTAGGGGAGAGGGCACCCCTCCACTTT.

By proportion, this clonotype is medium-sized (0.01 to 0.1%). The chain has TRBV30 and TRBJ2-1; D tentatively fits TRBD1 or TRBD2 (5 bases each). CDR1 GTSNPN and CDR2 SVGIG come from the germline V gene (reference sequence). The ends were cut back, 8 bases at V and 12 bases at J, with 17 bases in the middle. This CDR3 has 11 residues. Written as DNA, the CDR3 is TGTGCCGGGACGTTAGGGCAGGGGCAGTTCTTC. This encodes CAGTLGQGQFF.

This clonotype was counted only a few times. The chain joins TRBV6-4 to TRBJ2-6, with 11 bases identical to TRBD2. J was trimmed by 2 bases and V by 5 bases; bases with no gene match: 5. The CDR3 is 17 amino acids. The germline V gene encodes CDR1 MRHNA and CDR2 SNTAGT. CDR3 in amino acids: CASSLLAGGTGANVLTF. The CDR3 bases are TGTGCCAGCAGTCTTCTAGCGGGGGGAACTGGGGCCAACGTCCTGACTTTC.

The rearrangement joins TRBV6-5 to TRBJ2-2; TRBD1 is a possible D gene (5 bases). This CDR3 spans 16 amino acids. Germline V CDR1 and CDR2: MNHEY, SVGAGI. Trimming took 4 bases from V and 8 from J, leaving 20 bases between them. CDR3 DNA sequence: TGTGCCAGCAGTTCCAGACAGCAGAACACAGGAGGGGAGCTGTTTTTT. Encoded protein: CASSSRQQNTGGELFF.

This clonotype has a handful of counts. V usage is TRBV6-6 and J usage is TRBJ1-6; 7 bases fit TRBD1. Trimming removed 5 bases from V and 0 bases from J; junction bases left unmatched: 7. Germline CDR1 reads MNHNY; CDR2 reads SVGAGI (reference sequence). The CDR3 totals 17 residues. The DNA for the CDR3 is TGTGCCAGCAGTCCCCCGACAGGGAGCTCCTATAATTCACCCCTCCACTTT. Its protein product is CASSPPTGSSYNSPLHF.